This TCR beta chain came from a study of T cell responses to AZD1222 COVID-19 vaccine. The V gene lost 0 bases and the J gene lost 2 bases, with 13 bases spanning the gap. CDR3 length equals 16 residues. Germline CDR1 reads ENHRY; CDR2 reads SYGVKD. Notes on the study in general: Among AZD1222 vaccinees, only six or seven were seropositive at baseline. Clonal diversity was possibly underestimated, and the donors were mostly white British, with more females.

The repertoire was sequenced with immunoSEQ multiplex PCR; TCRdb's copy has only in-frame clones and lacks some. The sample holds about 170,000 clones, 93% seen once. Turning to this clone: Its antigen is not identified.

The source is an adult in good health. The sample here was peripheral blood, taken on day 0 of AZD1222 vaccination. The V call is TRBV10-3, the J call TRBJ1-1; weak D call: TRBD1 (6 bases). This CDR3 is CAISESLGHYNTEAFF. Written as DNA, the CDR3 is TGTGCCATCAGTGAGTCTTTGGGACACTATAACACTGAAGCTTTCTTT.